The 27 T cell receptor beta chains presented below share a single source sample, sequenced in a study of OX40 agonist ivuxolimab in advanced cancers. Only in-frame clones appear in the TCRdb table, and some are missing; sequencing was by immunoSEQ multiplex PCR. Counted here are 20,000 to 25,000 clones, 86% occurring once; the ten biggest clones make up 25%. The source was CD4+ or CD8+ T cells sorted from blood, collected in a trial of the OX40 agonist ivuxolimab. The receptor source for this set is an adult with an advanced solid tumor such as melanoma, head and neck, liver or kidney cancer.

The chain combines TRBV10-3 with TRBJ2-5; D is uncertain. CDR3 length: 12 residues. The germline CDR1 and CDR2 sequences are ENHRY and SYGVKD. V shed 2 bases and J shed 5 bases, with 6 bases lying between them. The CDR3 here is CAISESGETQYF. DNA for the CDR3: TGTGCCATCAGTGAGAGTGGGGAGACCCAGTACTTC.

This clone has a handful of counts. The V gene is TRBV19, the J gene TRBJ2-1, with D perhaps matching TRBD2 (6 bases). The germline V gene encodes CDR1 LNHDA and CDR2 SQIVND (reference sequence). The CDR3 sequence is 14 residues long. Trimming removed 2 bases from V and 8 bases from J, with 13 bases in between. The CDR3 is CASSITGVIYEQFF. The CDR3 region has the DNA TGTGCCAGTAGTATAACGGGAGTTATCTATGAGCAGTTCTTC.

V gene TRBV11-2 combines with J gene TRBJ1-5, with 10 nucleotides matching TRBD1. Germline assignment: CDR1 SGHAT and CDR2 FQNNGV. The trim removed 3 bases at V and 8 bases at J, leaving 10 bases unmatched. This CDR3 has 16 amino acids. In DNA, the CDR3 is TGTGCCAGCAGCTTGTCTGCGACAGGGGGCTTTGAGCCCCAGCATTTT. It codes for CASSLSATGGFEPQHF.

The V call is TRBV12-5, the J call TRBJ1-3; D might be TRBD1 (6 bases). Per the germline V gene, CDR1 is LGHNT and CDR2 is FRNRAP. This CDR3 has 19 residues. Trimming left V 3 bases short and J 4 bases short, with 25 bases between. In DNA, the CDR3 is TGTGCTAGTGGTTTCCTACTGACCGGGGGGACACCCGTAGGAAACACCATATATTTT. The encoded protein is CASGFLLTGGTPVGNTIYF.

This chain links TRBV10-3 with TRBJ1-1, with D hard to call. V lost 2 bases to trimming and J lost 2 bases, with 9 bases between them. Per germline, CDR1 ENHRY and CDR2 SYGVKD. The CDR3 is made up of 14 amino acids. The CDR3 DNA reads TGTGCCATCAGTGAGCCGGGTCTAAACACTGAAGCTTTCTTT. It yields the protein CAISEPGLNTEAFF.

V and J are TRBV4-2 and TRBJ2-1; 11 bases agree with TRBD2. The V gene's germline CDR1 is LGHNA and CDR2 YNFKEQ. The CDR3 totals 14 residues. Unmatched junction bases numbered 8, after V lost 4 bases and J lost 12 bases. The CDR3 loop is CASSLEFLAGGQFF. The CDR3 region has the DNA TGTGCCAGCAGCCTCGAGTTCCTAGCGGGAGGGCAGTTCTTC.

V usage is TRBV27 and J usage is TRBJ2-7; 7 bases agree with TRBD1. In germline, CDR1 is MNHEY, CDR2 SMNVEV (reference sequence). This CDR3 has 14 amino acids. V lost 5 bases and J lost 6; bases outside the gene matches: 10. In nucleotides, the CDR3 is TGTGCCAGCAGTAAAACAGGGGTGAGGGTCGAGCAGTACTTC. Encoded protein: CASSKTGVRVEQYF.

The chain couples TRBV5-6 to TRBJ1-6; D unresolved. Trimming pared 1 base from V and 0 bases from J, leaving 5 bases between. Germline CDR1 is SGHDT and CDR2 is YYEEEE. The CDR3 runs to 15 residues. CDR3 DNA sequence: TGTGCCAGCAGCTTGAAGGGCTCCTATAATTCACCCCTCCACTTT. Translated, it gives CASSLKGSYNSPLHF.

This chain links TRBV30 with TRBJ2-1, with D uncertain. Trimming removed 0 bases at V and 4 bases at J, with 4 bases between. The CDR3 is made up of 12 amino acids. Germline V gene sequence: CDR1 GTSNPN, CDR2 SVGIG (reference sequence). The CDR3 reads CAWSVIYNEQFF. CDR3 coding DNA: TGTGCCTGGAGTGTTATTTACAATGAGCAGTTCTTC.

The chain links TRBV5-5 to TRBJ2-4, with a tentative D call TRBD2 (6 bases). V lost 1 base, J lost 11 bases, and 16 bases lay in between. CDR1 is SGHKS and CDR2 is YYEKEE in the germline V gene (reference sequence). This CDR3 comprises 14 residues. The CDR3 region has the DNA TGTGCCAGCAGCTTGTCCATGGGAGGCAGCCTTCAGTACTTC. The encoded protein is CASSLSMGGSLQYF.

The chain uses TRBV6-1 and TRBJ2-5, with 7 bases identical to TRBD2. The J segment lost 5 bases and the V segment lost 10 bases, leaving 10 bases of the junction unmatched. The germline gives CDR1 MNHNS, CDR2 SASEGT. The CDR3 loop spans 13 amino acids. CDR3 in DNA: TGTGCCACCCGGGCTCTGGGAGGGGAGACCCAGTACTTC. It yields the protein CATRALGGETQYF.

The chain has TRBV10-3 and TRBJ2-1; the D gene is possibly TRBD1 (6 bases). Trimming removed 6 bases from V and 0 bases from J, with 9 bases in between. The CDR3 length is 14 residues. CDR1 and CDR2 from the germline V gene are ENHRY and SYGVKD. The CDR3 coding sequence is TGTGCCATCAGAATGGACAGCTCCTACAATGAGCAGTTCTTC. It is translated as CAIRMDSSYNEQFF.

The chain carries TRBV6-9 and TRBJ2-3, with D unclear. The CDR3 totals 13 residues. Germline V gene data show CDR1 as MNHGY and CDR2 as SVAAGI. Deletions cut 4 bases from V and 0 bases from J, with 5 bases between. The CDR3 bases are TGTGCCAGCAGTTTACAGAGCACAGATACGCAGTATTTT. Encoded protein: CASSLQSTDTQYF.

This clone was counted only a few times. The J gene is TRBJ1-3, the V gene TRBV6-1; 7 positions agree with TRBD1. Germline V gene lookup returns CDR1 MNHNS and CDR2 SASEGT. Unmatched junction bases numbered 8, after V lost 3 bases and J lost 0 bases. The CDR3 has 17 residues. The CDR3 spells CASSEPSTGHSGNTIYF. The DNA of the CDR3 is TGTGCCAGCAGTGAGCCATCGACAGGGCACTCTGGAAACACCATATATTTT.

The chain recombines TRBV6-5 with TRBJ1-2; no clear D gene. Germline V gene lookup returns CDR1 MNHEY and CDR2 SVGAGI. There are 14 residues in the CDR3. V lost 0 bases and J lost 8, with 13 bases in between. The CDR3 loop reads CASSYSNSASGYTF. CDR3 nucleotides: TGTGCCAGCAGTTACTCGAATTCAGCCTCCGGCTACACCTTC.

The chain carries TRBV29-1 and TRBJ2-1; 7 bases are a match to TRBD1. Losses at the gene ends were 3 bases for V and 2 bases for J; bases not matched to a gene: 10. From germline, CDR1 is SQVTM and CDR2 ANQGSEA. The CDR3 is 16 amino acids. CDR3 sequence reads: CSVDAWTGDTYNEQFF. CDR3 DNA: TGCAGCGTTGACGCCTGGACAGGAGACACCTACAATGAGCAGTTCTTC.

This clone was seen a single time. The gene calls are TRBV28 and TRBJ2-7; 11 bases map to TRBD1. Germline V CDR1 and CDR2: MDHEN, SYDVKM. The CDR3 runs 15 residues. V was clipped by 5 bases and J by 0 bases; unmatched bases: 3. In DNA form, the CDR3 reads TGTGCCAGCAGTGAAGGGACAGGGGGCTCCTACGAGCAGTACTTC. Translation: CASSEGTGGSYEQYF.

V usage is TRBV10-3 and J usage is TRBJ2-3; 8 bases are a match to TRBD1. Germline V gene data show CDR1 as ENHRY and CDR2 as SYGVKD. The J segment lost 1 base and the V segment lost 7 bases, leaving 7 bases of the junction unmatched. The CDR3 totals 15 residues. The CDR3: CAINRQGFGTDTQYF. CDR3 coding DNA: TGTGCCATCAATAGACAGGGGTTTGGCACAGATACGCAGTATTTT.

This chain links TRBV7-9 with TRBJ2-3; 7 nucleotides line up with TRBD2. The CDR3 totals 17 residues. Germline-derived CDR1 and CDR2 are SEHNR and FQNEAQ (reference sequence). The V gene end was trimmed by 1 base and the J gene end by 4 bases; junction bases not matched to a gene: 11. In DNA form, the CDR3 reads TGTGCCAGCAGCTTAGGGGTAGCGGGTGTCGCACCAGATACGCAGTATTTT. Its protein is CASSLGVAGVAPDTQYF. The full variable domain, rest sourced from reference TRBV7-9 and TRBJ2-3, is DTGVSQNPRHKITKRGQNVTFRCDPISEHNRLYWYRQTLGQGPEFLTYFQNEAQLEKSRLLSDRFSAERPKGSFSTLEIQRTEQGDSAMYLCASSLGVAGVAPDTQYFGPGTRLTVL.

This clone has more than one count but fewer than ten. Here the CDR3 DNA reads TGTGCCAGCAGCTCGTGGACGGAGCCGCTCGAGCAGTACTTC. This sequence encodes CASSSWTEPLEQYF. The V gene is TRBV7-9, the J gene TRBJ2-7, with D unresolved. The CDR3 extends over 14 amino acids. Trimming removed 4 bases at V and 6 bases at J, with 16 bases between. CDR1 is SEHNR, CDR2 FQNEAQ, per germline (reference sequence).

V usage is TRBV11-2 and J usage is TRBJ2-5, with a weak D call TRBD1 (6 bases). The J call may be in error: the DNA end matches TRBJ2-7 better. This CDR3 is built from 15 residues. Germline values: CDR1 SGHAT, CDR2 FQNNGV. The CDR3 DNA follows: TGTGCCAGCAGATTTCTCGGGACATCAACCTACGAGCAGTACTTC. Amino acids: CASRFLGTSTYEQYF.

V and J are TRBV6-5 and TRBJ1-1; no reliable D call. CDR1 is MNHEY and CDR2 is SVGAGI in the germline V gene. The CDR3 spans 16 residues. The V end lost 2 bases, the J end lost 1 base, and 14 bases lay between the germline ends. The CDR3 sequence is CASSYGWSRENTEAFF. In DNA, the CDR3 is TGTGCCAGCAGTTACGGGTGGAGCCGGGAGAACACTGAAGCTTTCTTT.

The chain carries TRBV18 and TRBJ2-7, with D maybe TRBD2 (5 bases). V was cut by 5 bases and J by 2 bases, with 16 bases left in between. Germline CDR1 is KGHSH and CDR2 is LQKENI. The CDR3 spans 15 residues. The CDR3 bases are TGTGCCAGCTCATCCCAGACTAAGTACCCCTACGAGCAGTACTTC. Translating gives CASSSQTKYPYEQYF. The variable domain in full, with the rest retrieved from reference TRBV18 and TRBJ2-7, is NAGVMQNPRHLVRRRGQEARLRCSPMKGHSHVYWYRQLPEEGLKFMVYLQKENIIDESGMPKERFSAEFPKEGPSILRIQQVVRGDSAAYFCASSSQTKYPYEQYFGPGTRLTVT.

The chain has TRBV6-1 and TRBJ1-5, with D hard to call. CDR3 length: 13 residues. Per germline, CDR1 MNHNS and CDR2 SASEGT. V lost 5 bases and J lost 3, with 8 bases in between. The CDR3 DNA reads TGTGCCAGCAGTCGAATGCACAATCAGCCCCAGCATTTT. Its protein is CASSRMHNQPQHF.

The rearrangement joins TRBV2 to TRBJ2-3, with a weak D call TRBD2 (5 bases). Trimming cost V 2 bases and J 0 bases, with 24 bases left between them. CDR3 length: 20 residues. Germline-derived CDR1 and CDR2 are SNHLY and FYNNEI. The CDR3 bases are TGTGCCAGCAGTGAAACCCTAGAAGAGGAGCGGCATGATAGCACAGATACGCAGTATTTT. This encodes CASSETLEEERHDSTDTQYF.

V and J are TRBV5-8 and TRBJ2-1; a possible D gene is TRBD1 (6 bases). The V gene's germline CDR1 is SGHTS and CDR2 YDEGEE. The CDR3 covers 13 residues. V was pared by 3 bases and J by 9 bases, with 13 bases between. CDR3 loop: CASSSTGKSEQFF. The CDR3 region has the DNA TGTGCCAGCAGCTCTACAGGGAAGAGTGAGCAGTTCTTC.

V gene TRBV15 combines with J gene TRBJ2-7; D is ambiguous. Per germline, CDR1 LNHNV and CDR2 YYDKDF (reference sequence). CDR3 length: 13 amino acids. Between the trimmed V and J ends, which lost 0 bases and 6 bases, there was a span of 9 bases. CDR3 nucleotide sequence: TGTGCCACCAGCAGAGATACGGGCGTCGAGCAGTACTTC. It codes for CATSRDTGVEQYF. Complete variable domain (other parts from reference TRBV15 and TRBJ2-7): DAMVIQNPRYQVTQFGKPVTLSCSQTLNHNVMYWYQQKSSQAPKLLFHYYDKDFNNEADTPDNFQSRRPNTSFCFLDIRSPGLGDTAMYLCATSRDTGVEQYFGPGTRLTVT.